This T cell receptor beta chain was profiled in a study of cytomegalovirus exposure and HLA in healthy donors. Study background: Of all 400 or so donors who were genotyped, 75% to 85% belonged to the Caucasian-associated ancestry cluster.

The CDR3 has 18 amino acids. V lost 3 bases, J lost 0 bases, and 10 bases stayed unmatched. The germline V gene encodes CDR1 SGHNT and CDR2 YENEEA. Vbeta (60) and Jbeta (13) primers were used in the PCR. Clones were read by immunoSEQ multiplex PCR, and TCRdb kept only the in-frame ones, dropping some. The table includes roughly 190,000 clones, over 60% detected once. The sample consisted of PBMCs. The V call is TRBV11-3, the J call TRBJ2-1, with 8 positions matching TRBD2. The sequence was obtained from a woman between 45 and 65 years old in good health and CMV-seronegative. The CDR3 sequence: CASSLGVSGASSYNEQFF. The DNA of the CDR3 is TGTGCCAGCAGCTTGGGGGTTAGCGGGGCGAGCTCCTACAATGAGCAGTTCTTC. The variable domain in full, completed from reference TRBV11-3 and TRBJ2-1, reads EAGVVQSPRYKIIEKKQPVAFWCNPISGHNTLYWYLQNLGQGPELLIRYENEEAVDDSQLPKDRFSAERLKGVDSTLKIQPAELGDSAVYLCASSLGVSGASSYNEQFFGPGTRLTVL.